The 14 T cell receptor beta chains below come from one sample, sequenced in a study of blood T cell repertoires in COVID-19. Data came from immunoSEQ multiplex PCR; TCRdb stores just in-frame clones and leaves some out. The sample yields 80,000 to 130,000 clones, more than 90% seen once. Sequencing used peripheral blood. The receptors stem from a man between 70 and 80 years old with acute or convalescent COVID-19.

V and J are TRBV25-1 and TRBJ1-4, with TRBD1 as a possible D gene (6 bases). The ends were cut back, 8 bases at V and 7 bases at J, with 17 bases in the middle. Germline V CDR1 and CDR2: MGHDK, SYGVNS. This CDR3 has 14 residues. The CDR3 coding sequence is TGTGCCAGCCGCCGGACAGAAAAGAGTGAAAAACTGTTTTTT. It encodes CASRRTEKSEKLFF.

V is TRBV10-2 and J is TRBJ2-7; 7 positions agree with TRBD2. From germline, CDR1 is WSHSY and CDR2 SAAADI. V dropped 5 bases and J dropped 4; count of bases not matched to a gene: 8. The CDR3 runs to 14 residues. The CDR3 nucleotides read TGCGCCAGCAGTCCGACTAGCCTGGGGTACGAGCAGTACTTC. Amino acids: CASSPTSLGYEQYF.

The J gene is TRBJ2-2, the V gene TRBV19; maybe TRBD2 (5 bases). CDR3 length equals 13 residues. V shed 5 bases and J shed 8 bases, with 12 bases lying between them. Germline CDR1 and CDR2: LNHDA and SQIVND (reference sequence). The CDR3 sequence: CASSPSGLGELFF. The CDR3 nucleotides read TGTGCCAGTAGTCCTTCGGGGTTGGGGGAGCTGTTTTTT.

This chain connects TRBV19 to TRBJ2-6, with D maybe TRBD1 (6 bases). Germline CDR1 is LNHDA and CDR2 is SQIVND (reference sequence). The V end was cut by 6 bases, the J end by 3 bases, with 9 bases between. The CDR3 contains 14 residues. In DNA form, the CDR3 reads TGTGCCAGTAGCAGGGGTATTGGGGCCAACGTCCTGACTTTC. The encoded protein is CASSRGIGANVLTF.

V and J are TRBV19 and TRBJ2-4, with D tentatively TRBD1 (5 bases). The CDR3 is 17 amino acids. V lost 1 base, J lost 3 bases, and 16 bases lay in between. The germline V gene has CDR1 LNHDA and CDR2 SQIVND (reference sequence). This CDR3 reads CASSIGIGRVVKNIQYF. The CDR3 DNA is TGTGCCAGTAGTATAGGGATTGGCAGGGTCGTCAAAAACATTCAGTACTTC.

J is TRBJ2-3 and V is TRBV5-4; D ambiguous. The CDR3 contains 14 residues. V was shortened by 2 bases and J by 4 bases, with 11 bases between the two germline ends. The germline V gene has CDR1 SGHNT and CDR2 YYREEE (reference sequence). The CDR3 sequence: CASSLDRVADTQYF. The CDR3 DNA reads TGTGCCAGCAGCTTAGACCGGGTGGCAGATACGCAGTATTTT.

The CDR3 reads CASSSDHWREMGELFF. The CDR3 DNA is TGTGCCAGCAGTTCGGATCATTGGCGGGAGATGGGGGAGCTGTTTTTT. The chain carries TRBV28 and TRBJ2-2, with TRBD2 identical over 7 bases. Per germline, CDR1 MDHEN and CDR2 SYDVKM. The CDR3 has 16 amino acids. J lost 8 bases, V lost 4 bases, and 13 bases had no gene match.

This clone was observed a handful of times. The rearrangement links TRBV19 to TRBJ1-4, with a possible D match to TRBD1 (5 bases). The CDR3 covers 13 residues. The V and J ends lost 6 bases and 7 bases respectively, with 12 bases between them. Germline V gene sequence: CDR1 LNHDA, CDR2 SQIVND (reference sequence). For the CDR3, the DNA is TGTGCCAGTAGCGGGACTGGCCTTGAAAAACTGTTTTTT. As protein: CASSGTGLEKLFF.

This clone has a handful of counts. The CDR3 DNA is TGCGCCAGCAGGCGCGCCAATGAGCAGTTCTTC. It codes for CASRRANEQFF. The rearrangement uses TRBV5-1 and TRBJ2-1; D is undetermined. The germline gives CDR1 SGHRS, CDR2 YFSETQ. There are 11 residues in the CDR3. V dropped 5 bases and J dropped 6 bases, with 6 bases sitting between them. The entire variable domain, with the rest obtained from reference TRBV5-1 and TRBJ2-1, is as follows: KAGVTQTPRYLIKTRGQQVTLSCSPISGHRSVSWYQQTPGQGLQFLFEYFSETQRNKGNFPGRFSGRQFSNSRSEMNVSTLELGDSALYLCASRRANEQFFGPGTRLTVL.

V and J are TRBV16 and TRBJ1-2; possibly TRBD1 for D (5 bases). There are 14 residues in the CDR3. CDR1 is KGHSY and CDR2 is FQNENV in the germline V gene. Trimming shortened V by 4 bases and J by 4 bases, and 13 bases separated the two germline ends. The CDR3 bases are TGTGCCAGCAGCCGCAGGGTGGAGTTCTATGGCTACACCTTC. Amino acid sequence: CASSRRVEFYGYTF.

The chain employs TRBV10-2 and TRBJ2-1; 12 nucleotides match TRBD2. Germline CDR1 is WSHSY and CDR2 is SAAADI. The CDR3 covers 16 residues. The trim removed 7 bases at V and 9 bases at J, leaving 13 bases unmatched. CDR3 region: CASNPETSGSIFEQFF. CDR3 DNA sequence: TGCGCCAGCAACCCTGAGACTAGCGGGAGTATCTTTGAGCAGTTCTTC.

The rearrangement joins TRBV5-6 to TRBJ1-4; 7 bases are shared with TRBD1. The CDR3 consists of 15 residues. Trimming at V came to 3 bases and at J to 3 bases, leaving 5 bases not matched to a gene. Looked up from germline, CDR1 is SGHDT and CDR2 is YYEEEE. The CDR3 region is CASSSTGQPNEKLFF. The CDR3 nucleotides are TGTGCCAGCAGCTCTACGGGACAGCCTAATGAAAAACTGTTTTTT.

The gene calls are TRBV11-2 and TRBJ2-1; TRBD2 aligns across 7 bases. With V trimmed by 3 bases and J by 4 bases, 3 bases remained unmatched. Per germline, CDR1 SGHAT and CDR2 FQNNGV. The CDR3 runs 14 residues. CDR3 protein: CASSLTSQYNEQFF. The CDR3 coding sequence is TGTGCCAGCAGCTTGACTAGCCAATACAATGAGCAGTTCTTC. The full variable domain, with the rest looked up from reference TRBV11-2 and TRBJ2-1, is EAGVAQSPRYKIIEKRQSVAFWCNPISGHATLYWYQQILGQGPKLLIQFQNNGVVDDSQLPKDRFSAERLKGVDSTLKIQPAKLEDSAVYLCASSLTSQYNEQFFGPGTRLTVL.

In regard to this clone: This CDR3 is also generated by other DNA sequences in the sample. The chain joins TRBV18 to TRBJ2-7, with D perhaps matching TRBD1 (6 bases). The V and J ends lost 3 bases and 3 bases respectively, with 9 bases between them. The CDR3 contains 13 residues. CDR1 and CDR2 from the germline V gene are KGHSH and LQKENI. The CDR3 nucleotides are TGTGCCAGCTCACCTGGACAGAACTACGAGCAGTACTTC. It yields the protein CASSPGQNYEQYF.